This T cell receptor (beta chain) derives from a study of T cell responses to AZD1222 COVID-19 vaccine. With regard to this clone: The target antigen is unknown.

The germline V and J ends were trimmed by 2 bases and 5 bases, with 17 bases remaining between them. The CDR3 runs to 16 residues. Looked up from germline, CDR1 is SGHRS and CDR2 is YFSETQ. Overall study results and limits: The reported proportion of spike-specific TCRs targeting unmutated variant regions was nearly half.

The protocol was immunoSEQ multiplex PCR, while the TCRdb copy is restricted to in-frame clones and leaves out a portion. The data show 100,000 to 150,000 clones, with over 75% seen just once and about a fifth held by the top ten. The receptor was isolated from an adult in good health. V gene TRBV5-1 combines with J gene TRBJ2-4; perhaps TRBD2 as D (5 bases). Sequenced here: peripheral blood, sampled on day 0 of AZD1222 vaccination. The CDR3 region has the DNA TGCGCCAGCAGCTTTGGAACGGAGGAGAGAGAAAACATTCAGTACTTC. As protein: CASSFGTEERENIQYF.